This is a list of T cell receptor beta chains from one sample in a study of graft-versus-host responses after intestinal transplantation. Their specific antigens are unknown. Sequencing was performed with immunoSEQ multiplex PCR; in TCRdb, only in-frame clones are kept and a portion is missing. The profile shows 70,000 to 95,000 clones, roughly 93% of them singletons. This specimen consisted of unstimulated CD8+ T cells sorted from spleen or lymph node cells, obtained before transplant. The receptors here all came from a human donor who was the organ donor for an intestinal transplant. Each CDR3 is given with its conserved first and last residue. Fields, in order: J gene, clone size, V gene, CDR3 protein. Only some rows state a clone size, as once, few, many or a class for expanded clones.

TRBJ2-3 - TRBV6-1 CAIEKGGGRPDTQYF
TRBJ1-5 - TRBV15 CATSRAGNQPQHF
TRBJ1-5 few TRBV6-6 CASSYSSYQPQHF
TRBJ2-7 - TRBV4-1 CASSHRGGDYEQYF
TRBJ1-2 - TRBV19 CASSISYEDGYTF
TRBJ2-5 - TRBV2 CASRVQGGETQYF
TRBJ2-7 - TRBV4-3 CASSHELAGNSYEQYF
TRBJ2-4 few TRBV4-2 CASSQAEASGDIQYF
TRBJ1-1 once TRBV19 CASSIGSDQAFF
TRBJ1-5 - TRBV15 CATSRVRSFQPQHF
TRBJ1-2 - TRBV12-5 CASGLDSSGGYTF
TRBJ2-7 - TRBV11-2 CASSLDGFFGDEQYF
TRBJ1-2 - TRBV13 CASSLGGRDGYTF
TRBJ1-1 once TRBV5-4 CASSLGTGGSAFF
TRBJ1-3 - TRBV4-2 CASSQDRADFSGNTIYF
TRBJ1-4 - TRBV28 CASYKEPLMGKLFF
TRBJ2-7 - TRBV9 CASSVGVDYEQYF
TRBJ2-1 - TRBV28 CASSFEAGGLTEQFF
TRBJ1-5 - TRBV7-8 CASSPRRHSNQPQHF
TRBJ2-1 - TRBV18 CASSLAGIEQFF
TRBJ2-7 - TRBV11-2 CASSHPGRTYEQYF
TRBJ2-1 - TRBV7-2 CASTLGPSGEQFF
TRBJ1-1 - TRBV30 CAWSVGDNTEAFF
TRBJ2-7 once TRBV5-4 CASSLGASEGGYEQYF
TRBJ1-2 - TRBV5-6 CASSLRPALYGYTF
TRBJ2-1 - TRBV18 CASSLLDNEQFF
TRBJ2-1 - TRBV10-1 CAIPGLRWQYNEQFF
TRBJ1-1 - TRBV19 CASSHGGTTEAFF
TRBJ1-4 - TRBV15 CATSRDRTGANEKLFF
TRBJ2-3 - TRBV15 CATSGDMTVTDTQYF
TRBJ2-1 - TRBV2 CASPTQSSYNEQFF
TRBJ2-1 - TRBV13 CASSLQGARNEQFF
TRBJ1-2 few TRBV5-4 CASSLRGSNYGYTF
TRBJ2-7 - TRBV4-2 CASSQASGTVYEQYF
TRBJ2-7 few TRBV25-1 CASSPTPAEQYF
TRBJ2-5 once TRBV6-5 CASSLGWTGEETQYF
TRBJ1-4 - TRBV18 CASSPGRDNEKLFF
TRBJ2-7 few TRBV13 CASSAQGAGYEQYF
TRBJ2-7 medium-sized TRBV7-9 CASSFDDSYEQYF
TRBJ2-5 - TRBV28 CASSPGLGLQETQYF
TRBJ1-4 - TRBV18 CASSPPLSEDRAIIGKLFF
TRBJ1-1 - TRBV19 CASSIPGESAEAFF
TRBJ2-6 - TRBV10-1 CASSTGQGARPGANVLTF
TRBJ2-3 - TRBV28 CASSLLPVAASTDTQYF
TRBJ1-1 - TRBV5-4 CASSPPGISTEAFF